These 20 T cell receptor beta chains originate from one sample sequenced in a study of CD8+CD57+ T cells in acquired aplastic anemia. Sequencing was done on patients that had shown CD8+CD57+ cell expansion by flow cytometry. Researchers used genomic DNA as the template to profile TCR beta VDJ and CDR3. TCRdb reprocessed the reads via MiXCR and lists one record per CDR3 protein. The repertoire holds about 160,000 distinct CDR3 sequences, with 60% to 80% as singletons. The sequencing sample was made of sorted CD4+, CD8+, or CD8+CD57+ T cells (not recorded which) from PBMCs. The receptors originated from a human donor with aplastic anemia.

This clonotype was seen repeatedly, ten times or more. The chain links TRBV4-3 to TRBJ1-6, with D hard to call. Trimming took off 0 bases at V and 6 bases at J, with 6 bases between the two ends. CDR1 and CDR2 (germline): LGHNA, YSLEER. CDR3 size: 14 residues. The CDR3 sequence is CASSQDFGNSPLHF. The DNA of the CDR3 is TGCGCCAGCAGCCAAGATTTCGGTAATTCACCCCTCCACTTT.

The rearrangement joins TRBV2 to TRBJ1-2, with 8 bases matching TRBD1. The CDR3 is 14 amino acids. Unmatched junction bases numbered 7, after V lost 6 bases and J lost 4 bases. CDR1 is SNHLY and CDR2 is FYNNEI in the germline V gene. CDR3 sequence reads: CASSGQGGVYGYTF. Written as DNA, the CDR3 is TGTGCCAGCAGCGGACAGGGAGGTGTCTATGGCTACACCTTC.

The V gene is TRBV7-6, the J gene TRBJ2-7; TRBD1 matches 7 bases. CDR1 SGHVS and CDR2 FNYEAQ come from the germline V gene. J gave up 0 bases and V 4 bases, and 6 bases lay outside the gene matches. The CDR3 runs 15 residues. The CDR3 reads CASSSGQDDSYEQYF. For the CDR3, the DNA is TGTGCCAGCAGCTCAGGACAGGATGACTCCTACGAGCAGTACTTC.

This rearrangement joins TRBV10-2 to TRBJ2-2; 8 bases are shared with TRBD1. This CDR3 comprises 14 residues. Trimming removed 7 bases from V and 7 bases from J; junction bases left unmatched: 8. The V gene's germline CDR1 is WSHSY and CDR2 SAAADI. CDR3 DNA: TGCGCCAGCAAGGAGGGACAGGTCGTCGGGGAGCTGTTTTTT. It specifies CASKEGQVVGELFF.

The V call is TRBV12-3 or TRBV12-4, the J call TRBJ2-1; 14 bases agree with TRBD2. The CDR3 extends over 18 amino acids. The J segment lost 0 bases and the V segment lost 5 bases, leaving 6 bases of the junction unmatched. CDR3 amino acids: CASSPTSGRAHSYNEQFF. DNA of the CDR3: TGTGCCAGCAGTCCGACTAGCGGGAGGGCTCACTCCTACAATGAGCAGTTCTTC.

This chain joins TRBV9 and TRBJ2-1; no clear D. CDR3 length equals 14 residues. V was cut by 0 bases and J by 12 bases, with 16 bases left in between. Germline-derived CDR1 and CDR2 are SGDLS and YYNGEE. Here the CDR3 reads CASSVETGPVGQFF. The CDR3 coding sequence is TGTGCCAGCAGCGTAGAGACTGGGCCCGTAGGGCAGTTCTTC.

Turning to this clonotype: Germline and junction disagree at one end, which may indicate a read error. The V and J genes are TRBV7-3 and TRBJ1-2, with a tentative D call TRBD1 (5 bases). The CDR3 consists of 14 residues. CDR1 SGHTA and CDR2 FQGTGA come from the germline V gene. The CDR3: CASSPEVSGDGYTF. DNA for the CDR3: TGCGCCAGCAGCCCGGAGGTGTCGGGGGATGGCTACACCTTC.

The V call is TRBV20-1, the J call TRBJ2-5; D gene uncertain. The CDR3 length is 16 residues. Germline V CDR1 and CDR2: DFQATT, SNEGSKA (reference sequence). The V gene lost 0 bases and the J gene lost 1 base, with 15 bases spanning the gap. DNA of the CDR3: TGCAGTGCTAGAGATCACTTGGCGACCCCCCAAGAGACCCAGTACTTC. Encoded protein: CSARDHLATPQETQYF.

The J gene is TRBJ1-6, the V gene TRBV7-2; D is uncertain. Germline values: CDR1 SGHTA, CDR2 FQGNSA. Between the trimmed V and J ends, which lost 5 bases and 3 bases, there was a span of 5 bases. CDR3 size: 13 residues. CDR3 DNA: TGTGCCAGCAGCCCTAGCTATAATTCACCCCTCCACTTT. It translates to CASSPSYNSPLHF.

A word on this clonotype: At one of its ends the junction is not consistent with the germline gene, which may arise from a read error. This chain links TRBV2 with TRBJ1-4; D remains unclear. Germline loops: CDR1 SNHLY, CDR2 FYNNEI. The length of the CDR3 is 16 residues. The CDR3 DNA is TGTGCCAGCAGCGAAGGAAAGCGGGCGGGCAATGAAAAACTGTTTTTT. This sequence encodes CASSEGKRAGNEKLFF.

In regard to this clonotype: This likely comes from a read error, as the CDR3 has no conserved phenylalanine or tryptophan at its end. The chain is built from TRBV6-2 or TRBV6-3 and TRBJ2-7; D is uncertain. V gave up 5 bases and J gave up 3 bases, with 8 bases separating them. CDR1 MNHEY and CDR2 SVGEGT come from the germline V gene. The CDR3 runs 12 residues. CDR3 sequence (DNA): TGTGCCAGCAGTGGGTCGGGCTACGAGCAGTACTGC. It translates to CASSGSGYEQYC.

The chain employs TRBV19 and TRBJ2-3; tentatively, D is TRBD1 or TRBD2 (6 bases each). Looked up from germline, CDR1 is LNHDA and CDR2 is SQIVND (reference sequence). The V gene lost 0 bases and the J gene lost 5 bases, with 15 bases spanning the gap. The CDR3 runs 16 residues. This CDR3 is CASSIDIGGLGDTQYF. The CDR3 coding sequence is TGTGCCAGTAGTATAGATATAGGGGGGCTGGGAGATACGCAGTATTTT.

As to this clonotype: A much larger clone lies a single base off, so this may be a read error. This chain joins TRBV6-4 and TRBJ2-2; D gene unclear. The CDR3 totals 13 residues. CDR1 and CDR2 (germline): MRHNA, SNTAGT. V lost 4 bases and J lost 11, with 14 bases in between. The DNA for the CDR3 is TGTGCCAGCAGTGGGACGAATAACAATGAGCTGTTTTTT. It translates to CASSGTNNNELFF.

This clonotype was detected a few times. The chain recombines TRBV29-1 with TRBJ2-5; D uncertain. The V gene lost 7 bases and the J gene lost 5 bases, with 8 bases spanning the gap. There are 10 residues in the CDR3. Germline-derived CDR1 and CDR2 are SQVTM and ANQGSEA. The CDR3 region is CSATVETQYF. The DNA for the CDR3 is TGCAGCGCAACAGTCGAGACCCAGTACTTC.

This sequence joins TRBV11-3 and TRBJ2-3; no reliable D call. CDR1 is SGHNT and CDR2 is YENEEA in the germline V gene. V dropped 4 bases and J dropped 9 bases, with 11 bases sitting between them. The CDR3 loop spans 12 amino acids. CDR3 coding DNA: TGTGCCAGCAGCTCAGATCCCGCAACGCAGTATTTT. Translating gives CASSSDPATQYF.

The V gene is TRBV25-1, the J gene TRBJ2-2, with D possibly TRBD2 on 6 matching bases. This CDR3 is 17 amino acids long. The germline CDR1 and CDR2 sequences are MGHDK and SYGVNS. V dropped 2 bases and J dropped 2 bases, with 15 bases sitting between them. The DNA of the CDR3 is TGTGCCAGCAGTGAACTGGAGGGCGGCAAAAACACCGGGGAGCTGTTTTTT. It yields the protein CASSELEGGKNTGELFF.

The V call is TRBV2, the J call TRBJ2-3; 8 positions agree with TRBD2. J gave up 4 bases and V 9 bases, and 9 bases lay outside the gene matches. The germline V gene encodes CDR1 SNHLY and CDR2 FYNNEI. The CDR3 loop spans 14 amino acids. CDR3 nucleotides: TGTGCCAGTACCGGGACTAGAGAGGCAGATACGCAGTATTTT. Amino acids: CASTGTREADTQYF.

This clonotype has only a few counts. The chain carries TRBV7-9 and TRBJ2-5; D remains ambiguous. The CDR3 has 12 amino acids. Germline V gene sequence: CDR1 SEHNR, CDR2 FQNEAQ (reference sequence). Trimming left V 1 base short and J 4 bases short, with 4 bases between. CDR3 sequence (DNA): TGTGCCAGCAGCTTAGGCCCAGAGACCCAGTACTTC. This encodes CASSLGPETQYF.

In DNA form, the CDR3 reads TGTGCCAGCAGTTTAATGGACGGCGGCGAGCAGTACTTC. Translating gives CASSLMDGGEQYF. This sequence joins TRBV27 and TRBJ2-7; the D is unclear. Between the trimmed V and J ends, which lost 2 bases and 6 bases, there was a span of 11 bases. Germline loops: CDR1 MNHEY, CDR2 SMNVEV (reference sequence). CDR3 length: 13 residues.

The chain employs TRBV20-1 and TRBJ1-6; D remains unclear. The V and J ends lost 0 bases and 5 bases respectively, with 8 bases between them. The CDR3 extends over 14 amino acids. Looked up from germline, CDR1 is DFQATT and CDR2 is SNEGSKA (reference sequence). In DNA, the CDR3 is TGCAGTGCTAGAGATTCGGCTGATAATTCACCCCTCCACTTT. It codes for CSARDSADNSPLHF.